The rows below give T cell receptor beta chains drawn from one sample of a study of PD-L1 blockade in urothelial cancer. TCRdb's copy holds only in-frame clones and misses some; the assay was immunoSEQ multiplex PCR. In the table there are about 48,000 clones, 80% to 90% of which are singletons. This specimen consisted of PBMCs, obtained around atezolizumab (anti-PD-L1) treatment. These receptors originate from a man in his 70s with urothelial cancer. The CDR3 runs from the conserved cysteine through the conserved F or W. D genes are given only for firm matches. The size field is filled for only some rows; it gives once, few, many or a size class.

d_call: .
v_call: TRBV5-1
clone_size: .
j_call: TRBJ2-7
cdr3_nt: TGCGCCAGCAGCTTGGCTTCAGGAAAACCCTACGAGCAGTACTTC
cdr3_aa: CASSLASGKPYEQYF

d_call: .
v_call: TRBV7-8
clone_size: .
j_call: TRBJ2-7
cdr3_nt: TGTGCCAGCAGCTCCTTTAGCGGCTCCTCCTACGAGCAGTACTTC
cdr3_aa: CASSSFSGSSYEQYF

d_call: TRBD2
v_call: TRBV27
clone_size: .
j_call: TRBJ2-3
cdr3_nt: TGTGCCAGCAGTTCCGGACTAGCGGGAGCGGGAGATACGCAGTATTTT
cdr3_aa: CASSSGLAGAGDTQYF

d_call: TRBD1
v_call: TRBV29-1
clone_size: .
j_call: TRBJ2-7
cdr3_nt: TGCAGCGTTGACCTGGGACAGGGCTGCGAGCAGTACTTC
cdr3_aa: CSVDLGQGCEQYF

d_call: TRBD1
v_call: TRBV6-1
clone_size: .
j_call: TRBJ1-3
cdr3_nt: TGTGCCAGCAGTTTGGGACAGGGGCCGAACACCATATATTTT
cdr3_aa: CASSLGQGPNTIYF

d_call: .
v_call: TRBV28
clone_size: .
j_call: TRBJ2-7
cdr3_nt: TGTGCCAGCGAAGCTACTACTGAGCAGTACTTC
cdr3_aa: CASEATTEQYF

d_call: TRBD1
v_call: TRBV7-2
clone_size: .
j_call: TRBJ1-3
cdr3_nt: TGTGCCAGCAGCTTCCCAGGGGGCTCGGACCGAGGAAACACCATATATTTT
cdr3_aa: CASSFPGGSDRGNTIYF

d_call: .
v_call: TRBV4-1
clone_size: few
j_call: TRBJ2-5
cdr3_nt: TGCGCCAGCAGCCAAGAGATCCAGACTGCGCAAGAGACCCAGTACTTC
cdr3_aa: CASSQEIQTAQETQYF

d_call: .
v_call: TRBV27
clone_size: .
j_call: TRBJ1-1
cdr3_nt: TGTGCCAGCAGGCCCGAGAGGGCTGGGGCTGAAGCTTTCTTT
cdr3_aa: CASRPERAGAEAFF

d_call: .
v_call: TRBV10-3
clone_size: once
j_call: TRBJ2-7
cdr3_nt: TGTGCCATCAGTGAGTCGGGGGGACAGAGCTCCTACGAGCAGTACTTC
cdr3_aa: CAISESGGQSSYEQYF

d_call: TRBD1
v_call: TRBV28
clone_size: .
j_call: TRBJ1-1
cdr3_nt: TGTGCCAGCAGTTTAATCATCCAGGGGGACACTGAAGCTTTCTTT
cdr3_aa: CASSLIIQGDTEAFF

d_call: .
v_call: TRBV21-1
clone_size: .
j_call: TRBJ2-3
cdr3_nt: TGTGCCAGCAGCAAATACGTAGCGGGAGGGCCCCGCGGGGATACGCAGTATTTT
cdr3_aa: CASSKYVAGGPRGDTQYF

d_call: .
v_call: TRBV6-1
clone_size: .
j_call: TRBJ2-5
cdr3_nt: TGTGCCAGCAGAAGTCGGGAGACCCAGTACTTC
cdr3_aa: CASRSRETQYF

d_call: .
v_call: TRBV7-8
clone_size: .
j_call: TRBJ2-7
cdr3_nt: TGTGCCAGCAGCTTAGGGCGGTGGGAGCAGTACTTC
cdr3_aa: CASSLGRWEQYF

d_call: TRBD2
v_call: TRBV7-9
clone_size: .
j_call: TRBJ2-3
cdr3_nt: TGTGCCAGCAGCCGTAGCGGGAACACAGATACGCAGTATTTT
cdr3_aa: CASSRSGNTDTQYF

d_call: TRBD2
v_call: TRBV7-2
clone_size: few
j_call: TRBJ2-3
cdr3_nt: TGTGCCAGCAGCTTAGGCACAGCGGGAGTTGACACGCAGTATTTT
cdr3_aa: CASSLGTAGVDTQYF

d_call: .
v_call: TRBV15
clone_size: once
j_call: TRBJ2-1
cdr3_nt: TGTGCCACCAGCAGAGATCTTGAGGGCCTAACATTGTTCTTC
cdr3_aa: CATSRDLEGLTLFF

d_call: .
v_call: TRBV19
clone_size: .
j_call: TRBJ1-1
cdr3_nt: TGTGCCAGTAGTTCATGGACAAACACTGAAGCTTTCTTT
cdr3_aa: CASSSWTNTEAFF

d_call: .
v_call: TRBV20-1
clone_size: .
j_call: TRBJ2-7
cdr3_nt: TGCAGTGCCGGAGAACGCTACGAGCAGTACTTC
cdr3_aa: CSAGERYEQYF

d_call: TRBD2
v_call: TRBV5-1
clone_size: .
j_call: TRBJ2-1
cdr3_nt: TGCGCCAGCAGCTCGTTGGCTAGCGGGAGCCATGAGCAGTTCTTC
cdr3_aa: CASSSLASGSHEQFF